The 16 T cell receptor beta chains in this list originate from one sample, sequenced in a study of blood T cell repertoires in COVID-19. The data were produced by immunoSEQ multiplex PCR, yet TCRdb's version contains in-frame clones alone and is incomplete. The table records about 350,000 clones, 85% to 90% of them present only once. Sequenced sample: PBMCs or T cells enriched from blood (not recorded which). The receptor source for this set is a woman aged 30 to 39 who had been exposed to COVID-19.

This clone was counted at least ten times. This rearrangement joins TRBV13 to TRBJ1-1; 7 bases match TRBD1. Per the germline V gene, CDR1 is PRHDT and CDR2 is FYEKMQ (reference sequence). The trim removed 3 bases at V and 2 bases at J, leaving 9 bases unmatched. This CDR3 contains 16 residues. The CDR3 DNA reads as TGTGCCAGCAGCTTTCGTTCCGGGACAGCCAACACTGAAGCTTTCTTT. Protein sequence: CASSFRSGTANTEAFF. The full variable domain, completed using reference TRBV13 and TRBJ1-1, is AAGVIQSPRHLIKEKRETATLKCYPIPRHDTVYWYQQGPGQDPQFLISFYEKMQSDKGSIPDRFSAQQFSDYHSELNMSSLELGDSALYFCASSFRSGTANTEAFFGQGTRLTVV.

The chain combines TRBV7-9 with TRBJ2-5, with 8 positions matching TRBD1. With V trimmed by 8 bases and J by 2 bases, 10 bases remained unmatched. The germline CDR1 and CDR2 sequences are SEHNR and FQNEAQ (reference sequence). This CDR3 spans 15 amino acids. This CDR3 is CASATQGQVQETQYF. In DNA form, the CDR3 reads TGTGCCAGCGCAACCCAGGGACAGGTTCAAGAGACCCAGTACTTC.

The chain is built from TRBV6-5 and TRBJ2-1; tentative D call: TRBD1 (6 bases). The CDR3 spans 13 residues. Germline V gives CDR1 MNHEY, CDR2 SVGAGI. Trimming left V 6 bases short and J 6 bases short, with 12 bases between. CDR3 region: CASSTGTRNEQFF. The CDR3 DNA reads TGTGCCAGCAGCACCGGGACACGCAATGAGCAGTTCTTC.

V and J are TRBV19 and TRBJ2-3, with 9 bases fitting TRBD1. CDR1 and CDR2 (germline): LNHDA, SQIVND (reference sequence). V gave up 5 bases and J gave up 2 bases; unmatched junction bases: 8. The CDR3 contains 16 residues. In DNA form, the CDR3 reads TGTGCCAGTAGTTCGTGGACAGGGGCCGTCACAGATACGCAGTATTTT. Translating gives CASSSWTGAVTDTQYF.

The chain is built from TRBV11-2 and TRBJ1-6, with D perhaps TRBD1 (5 bases). Germline V gives CDR1 SGHAT, CDR2 FQNNGV. V lost 2 bases and J lost 8, with 13 bases in between. The CDR3 spans 15 residues. Here the CDR3 DNA reads TGTGCCAGCAGCTTAATAAAGGGGTGGGATTCACCCCTCCACTTT. This gives the protein CASSLIKGWDSPLHF.

V is TRBV10-3 and J is TRBJ1-2, with D unclear. Trimming removed 0 bases at V and 8 bases at J, with 13 bases between. Germline V CDR1 and CDR2: ENHRY, SYGVKD. The CDR3 is 14 amino acids. The chain's CDR3 is CAISESTDAGGYTF. The CDR3 DNA reads TGTGCCATCAGTGAGTCAACTGACGCGGGGGGCTACACCTTC.

This clone was counted a single time. This chain joins TRBV6-5 and TRBJ1-2; unclear D gene. Germline V CDR1 and CDR2: MNHEY, SVGAGI. The CDR3 has 16 amino acids. Deletions cut 2 bases from V and 4 bases from J, with 17 bases between. As DNA, the CDR3 is TGTGCCAGCAGTTACAGCGGCGGCGAATTGATCTATGGCTACACCTTC. This encodes CASSYSGGELIYGYTF.

The rearrangement uses TRBV19 and TRBJ2-1; possible D gene TRBD2, 5 bases. The germline V gene encodes CDR1 LNHDA and CDR2 SQIVND (reference sequence). The V end was cut by 6 bases, the J end by 0 bases, with 9 bases between. The CDR3 covers 14 residues. This chain's CDR3 is CASRAASSYNEQFF. The CDR3 region has the DNA TGTGCCAGTAGAGCGGCCAGCTCCTACAATGAGCAGTTCTTC.

The V and J genes are TRBV2 and TRBJ1-2; possibly TRBD1 for D (5 bases). Germline V gene sequence: CDR1 SNHLY, CDR2 FYNNEI. This CDR3 region has 12 residues. V lost 7 bases and J 6 bases, leaving 12 bases between the germline ends. CDR3 in DNA: TGTGCCAGCATGGCAGGGTTTGATGGCTACACCTTC. Its translation is CASMAGFDGYTF.

The V gene is TRBV6-4, the J gene TRBJ1-3; unclear D gene. This CDR3 region has 18 residues. Trimming pared 0 bases from V and 3 bases from J, leaving 18 bases between. The germline CDR1 and CDR2 sequences are MRHNA and SNTAGT. The CDR3 coding sequence is TGTGCCAGCAGTGACTCGTGGTTTTGGGAGGTCGTTGGAAACACCATATATTTT. Translation gives CASSDSWFWEVVGNTIYF.

This chain uses TRBV19 with TRBJ1-1, with 7 bases lining up with TRBD1. This CDR3 has 14 residues. CDR1 is LNHDA, CDR2 SQIVND, per germline (reference sequence). With 4 bases clipped from V and 2 bases from J, the junction kept 4 bases outside the gene matches. Here the CDR3 reads CASSTRGRNTEAFF. CDR3 in DNA: TGTGCCAGTAGTACTAGGGGGCGAAACACTGAAGCTTTCTTT.

The rearrangement uses TRBV19 and TRBJ2-3; 13 nucleotides agree with TRBD2. V trimming: 6 bases; J trimming: 2 bases; junction bases outside the gene matches: 14. The CDR3 is 19 amino acids. The V gene's germline CDR1 is LNHDA and CDR2 SQIVND (reference sequence). CDR3 in DNA: TGTGCCAGTAGCCGTGGACTAGCGGGAGTTTACCCCCTCACAGATACGCAGTATTTT. It is translated as CASSRGLAGVYPLTDTQYF.

This chain joins TRBV14 and TRBJ2-3, with 10 bases lining up with TRBD2. Trimming cost V 4 bases and J 4 bases; bases outside gene matches: 2. Germline CDR1 SGHDN, CDR2 FVKESK. The CDR3 covers 14 residues. The CDR3 here is CASSPAGGADTQYF. The CDR3 nucleotides read TGTGCCAGCAGCCCAGCGGGAGGGGCAGATACGCAGTATTTT.

J is TRBJ2-1 and V is TRBV28; 8 positions agree with TRBD2. The germline CDR1 and CDR2 sequences are MDHEN and SYDVKM. With 1 base clipped from V and 2 bases from J, the junction kept 1 base outside the gene matches. The CDR3 extends over 15 amino acids. DNA of the CDR3: TGTGCCAGCAGTTTATTTAGCGGGACCTACAATGAGCAGTTCTTC. Translating it yields CASSLFSGTYNEQFF.

This rearrangement joins TRBV2 to TRBJ2-7; 7 bases align to TRBD2. The CDR3 contains 18 residues. Trimming took 6 bases from V and 0 from J; bases not matched to a gene: 17. Germline V CDR1 and CDR2: SNHLY, FYNNEI. CDR3 DNA sequence: TGTGCCAGCAGCCACTTATTGCGAACTAGCGCCCGCTCCTACGAGCAGTACTTC. It is translated as CASSHLLRTSARSYEQYF.

V is TRBV19 and J is TRBJ2-7, with TRBD1 as a possible D gene (6 bases). Trimming shortened V by 6 bases and J by 4 bases, and 7 bases separated the two germline ends. This CDR3 comprises 11 residues. Germline CDR1 reads LNHDA; CDR2 reads SQIVND (reference sequence). CDR3 region: CASRQGYEQYF. The DNA of the CDR3 is TGTGCCAGTAGACAGGGTTACGAGCAGTACTTC.